These 28 T cell receptor beta chains were sequenced from one sample in a study of fetal regulatory T cell absence and autoimmunity. TCRdb's copy holds only in-frame clones and misses some; the assay was immunoSEQ multiplex PCR. Of around 100,000 clones detected, 60% to 80% appear once; the ten largest clones hold roughly 2%. The sequenced sample consisted of pancreas tissue. The receptors were sampled from a male donor with IPEX syndrome.

The chain carries TRBV29-1 and TRBJ2-3; 10 bases map to TRBD1. CDR3 length: 13 residues. V was pared by 6 bases and J by 4 bases, with 4 bases of the junction left unmatched. Per germline, CDR1 SQVTM and CDR2 ANQGSEA. The CDR3 sequence: CSVGQGVPDTQYF. The CDR3, as DNA: TGCAGCGTCGGACAGGGGGTGCCAGATACGCAGTATTTT.

V gene TRBV10-2 combines with J gene TRBJ2-3; 14 bases map to TRBD2. This CDR3 has 17 amino acids. Germline CDR1 WSHSY, CDR2 SAAADI. V was clipped by 3 bases and J by 4 bases; unmatched bases: 6. CDR3 sequence (DNA): TGCGCCAGCAGTGAAAGGACTAGCGGGGGGCCCGCAGATACGCAGTATTTT. Translating gives CASSERTSGGPADTQYF.

This clone was seen a single time. This sequence joins TRBV15 and TRBJ2-1, with 9 bases identical to TRBD2. The length of the CDR3 is 16 residues. Per the germline V gene, CDR1 is LNHNV and CDR2 is YYDKDF (reference sequence). Losses at the gene ends were 1 base for V and 4 bases for J; bases not matched to a gene: 5. The CDR3 reads CATSRVRTSVYNEQFF. The CDR3 region has the DNA TGTGCCACCAGCAGAGTCCGGACTAGCGTTTACAATGAGCAGTTCTTC.

The rearrangement uses TRBV30 and TRBJ2-3; weak D call: TRBD2 (5 bases). V lost 1 base to trimming and J lost 9 bases, with 5 bases between them. Germline assignment: CDR1 GTSNPN and CDR2 SVGIG (reference sequence). The CDR3 covers 10 residues. Written as DNA, the CDR3 is TGTGCCTGGAGTGGGGAGACGCAGTATTTT. This encodes CAWSGETQYF.

The rearrangement joins TRBV7-2 to TRBJ1-6, with a weak D call TRBD1 (5 bases). The V gene lost 5 bases and the J gene lost 8 bases, with 16 bases spanning the gap. CDR1 SGHTA and CDR2 FQGNSA come from the germline V gene. CDR3 size: 15 residues. The CDR3 protein is CASSHPGGMDSPLHF. The CDR3 bases are TGTGCCAGCAGCCACCCGGGGGGGATGGATTCACCCCTCCACTTT. The whole variable domain, remainder taken from reference TRBV7-2 and TRBJ1-6, is GAGVSQSPSNKVTEKGKDVELRCDPISGHTALYWYRQSLGQGLEFLIYFQGNSAPDKSGLPSDRFSAERTGGSVSTLTIQRTQQEDSAVYLCASSHPGGMDSPLHFGNGTRLTVT.

This clone has only a few counts. V gene TRBV9 combines with J gene TRBJ1-5, with D perhaps TRBD1 (5 bases). Looked up from germline, CDR1 is SGDLS and CDR2 is YYNGEE. The CDR3 is 13 amino acids. Trimming stripped 0 bases from V and 4 bases from J, with 5 bases between. The CDR3 DNA reads as TGTGCCAGCAGCGTAGGGACAAATCAGCCCCAGCATTTT. It is translated as CASSVGTNQPQHF.

The chain carries TRBV10-3 and TRBJ1-1; no reliable D call. The CDR3 spans 14 residues. Between the trimmed V and J ends, which lost 4 bases and 0 bases, there was a span of 9 bases. CDR1 and CDR2 from the germline V gene are ENHRY and SYGVKD. Written as DNA, the CDR3 is TGTGCCATCAGTGCCCCAGGATTGAACACTGAAGCTTTCTTT. It yields the protein CAISAPGLNTEAFF.

Concerning this clone itself: Other DNA sequences in this specimen translate into the identical CDR3. The chain couples TRBV5-1 to TRBJ1-1; no clear D gene. V was cut by 0 bases and J by 6 bases, with 3 bases left in between. Looked up from germline, CDR1 is SGHRS and CDR2 is YFSETQ. The CDR3 has 11 residues. DNA for the CDR3: TGCGCCAGCAGCTTGGGGGCTGAAGCTTTCTTT. It is translated as CASSLGAEAFF.

This clone was recorded once. The genes are TRBV7-9 and TRBJ1-1; 8 bases agree with TRBD1. Germline-derived CDR1 and CDR2 are SEHNR and FQNEAQ (reference sequence). V lost 3 bases to trimming and J lost 11 bases; unmatched junction nucleotides: 14. The CDR3 runs 15 residues. Written as DNA, the CDR3 is TGTGCCAGCAGCTTTACCGGGACAGGCCCCATTCGGGCTTTCTTT. Translating gives CASSFTGTGPIRAFF.

The V and J genes are TRBV4-3 and TRBJ2-7; D call uncertain. Deletions cut 0 bases from V and 3 bases from J, with 9 bases between. Germline-derived CDR1 and CDR2 are LGHNA and YSLEER. The CDR3 totals 14 residues. Here the CDR3 reads CASSQDLADYEQYF. Here the CDR3 DNA reads TGCGCCAGCAGCCAAGATTTGGCAGACTACGAGCAGTACTTC.

As for this clone: Other DNA variants within this sample encode the same CDR3. The V call is TRBV27, the J call TRBJ2-7; no reliable D call. The V end lost 5 bases, the J end lost 0 bases, and 2 bases lay between the germline ends. The V gene's germline CDR1 is MNHEY and CDR2 SMNVEV (reference sequence). The CDR3 extends over 11 amino acids. CDR3 nucleotide sequence: TGTGCCAGCAGTAGCTCCTACGAGCAGTACTTC. Protein: CASSSSYEQYF.

This clone was counted a few times. The V gene is TRBV5-1, the J gene TRBJ2-2, with TRBD2 identical over 7 bases. CDR1 and CDR2 (germline): SGHRS, YFSETQ. The V gene end was trimmed by 3 bases and the J gene end by 5 bases; junction bases not matched to a gene: 4. The CDR3 covers 14 residues. CDR3 loop: CASSWEGRTGELFF. The CDR3 DNA follows: TGCGCCAGCAGCTGGGAGGGGCGAACCGGGGAGCTGTTTTTT.

The chain links TRBV27 to TRBJ2-3, with D tentatively TRBD2 (5 bases). The V gene's germline CDR1 is MNHEY and CDR2 SMNVEV (reference sequence). V gave up 8 bases and J gave up 2 bases, with 14 bases separating them. The length of the CDR3 is 14 residues. The CDR3 DNA reads TGTGCCAGCTCCCCTAGCAGGAACACAGATACGCAGTATTTT. It encodes CASSPSRNTDTQYF.

The chain employs TRBV7-2 and TRBJ2-7; 8 positions match TRBD2. Looked up from germline, CDR1 is SGHTA and CDR2 is FQGNSA. The CDR3 is 17 amino acids. Trimming removed 1 base from V and 0 bases from J; junction bases left unmatched: 8. The CDR3 spells CASSLGIERESSYEQYF. CDR3 nucleotides: TGTGCCAGCAGCTTAGGTATCGAGCGGGAGAGCTCCTACGAGCAGTACTTC.

The V gene is TRBV4-1, the J gene TRBJ1-2; no clear D. The CDR3 spans 10 residues. The V gene lost 6 bases and the J gene lost 5 bases, with 4 bases spanning the gap. Per the germline V gene, CDR1 is MGHRA and CDR2 is YSYEKL. CDR3 amino acids: CASRGYGYTF. The CDR3 bases are TGCGCCAGCAGGGGGTATGGCTACACCTTC.

The rearrangement uses TRBV11-3 and TRBJ1-3; D call uncertain. V was cut by 1 base and J by 7 bases, with 8 bases left in between. The CDR3 length is 13 residues. Germline V gene data show CDR1 as SGHNT and CDR2 as YENEEA. This chain's CDR3 is CASSLVGRNTIYF. In DNA, the CDR3 is TGTGCCAGCAGCTTAGTGGGTCGTAACACCATATATTTT. The full variable domain, rest sourced from reference TRBV11-3 and TRBJ1-3, is EAGVVQSPRYKIIEKKQPVAFWCNPISGHNTLYWYLQNLGQGPELLIRYENEEAVDDSQLPKDRFSAERLKGVDSTLKIQPAELGDSAVYLCASSLVGRNTIYFGEGSWLTVV.

J is TRBJ2-7 and V is TRBV15; D possibly uses TRBD1 or TRBD2 (5 bases each). The CDR3 consists of 18 residues. Deletions cut 1 base from V and 4 bases from J, with 23 bases between. Germline lookup yields CDR1 LNHNV and CDR2 YYDKDF (reference sequence). The CDR3 protein is CATSRGVEAGLRGYEQYF. The CDR3 region has the DNA TGTGCCACCAGCAGAGGAGTGGAGGCAGGGCTACGAGGGTACGAGCAGTACTTC. The full variable domain, with the rest looked up from reference TRBV15 and TRBJ2-7, is DAMVIQNPRYQVTQFGKPVTLSCSQTLNHNVMYWYQQKSSQAPKLLFHYYDKDFNNEADTPDNFQSRRPNTSFCFLDIRSPGLGDTAMYLCATSRGVEAGLRGYEQYFGPGTRLTVT.

This clone was counted between two and nine times. This rearrangement joins TRBV7-8 to TRBJ2-7, with 15 bases identical to TRBD2. CDR3 size: 17 residues. The germline V gene has CDR1 SGHVS and CDR2 FQNEAQ. V shed 0 bases and J 2 bases; nucleotides not matched to a gene: 2. This CDR3 reads CASSLARTSGRAYEQYF. As DNA, the CDR3 is TGTGCCAGCAGCTTAGCGCGGACTAGCGGGAGGGCCTACGAGCAGTACTTC. The variable domain in full, completed from reference TRBV7-8 and TRBJ2-7, reads GAGVSQSPRYKVAKRGQDVALRCDPISGHVSLFWYQQALGQGPEFLTYFQNEAQLDKSGLPSDRFFAERPEGSVSTLKIQRTQQEDSAVYLCASSLARTSGRAYEQYFGPGTRLTVT.

V is TRBV10-2 and J is TRBJ2-7; TRBD2 aligns across 8 bases. Per germline, CDR1 WSHSY and CDR2 SAAADI. V lost 3 bases to trimming and J lost 4 bases; unmatched junction nucleotides: 8. The CDR3 sequence is 15 residues long. The DNA of the CDR3 is TGCGCCAGCAGTGAAATCGGGAGGGATAGGTACGAGCAGTACTTC. This codes for CASSEIGRDRYEQYF.

The J gene is TRBJ2-7, the V gene TRBV7-6; 11 bases align to TRBD2. V was clipped by 5 bases and J by 2 bases; unmatched bases: 8. Germline CDR1 reads SGHVS; CDR2 reads FNYEAQ. This CDR3 has 16 residues. Here the CDR3 DNA reads TGTGCCAGCAGCCGAGGGCTAGCGGGAGGACCCTACGAGCAGTACTTC. This codes for CASSRGLAGGPYEQYF. Full variable domain (missing parts from reference TRBV7-6 and TRBJ2-7): GAGVSQSPRYKVTKRGQDVALRCDPISGHVSLYWYRQALGQGPEFLTYFNYEAQQDKSGLPNDRFSAERPEGSISTLTIQRTEQRDSAMYRCASSRGLAGGPYEQYFGPGTRLTVT.

This clone was observed a handful of times. The rearrangement joins TRBV7-6 to TRBJ1-2, with D possibly TRBD1 on 6 matching bases. V shed 6 bases and J shed 5 bases, with 10 bases lying between them. CDR3 length: 12 residues. CDR1 SGHVS and CDR2 FNYEAQ come from the germline V gene. CDR3 DNA sequence: TGTGCCAGCAGGGCACAGGGATATGGCTACACCTTC. Its protein is CASRAQGYGYTF.

V gene TRBV23-1 combines with J gene TRBJ2-3; TRBD1 aligns across 9 bases. TRBV23-1 is an open reading frame whose function is uncertain. The CDR3 covers 13 residues. Trimming at V came to 8 bases and at J to 4 bases, leaving 4 bases not matched to a gene. As DNA, the CDR3 is TGCGCCAGCGAGGGGGACAGGGCAGATACGCAGTATTTT. Residues: CASEGDRADTQYF.

The chain is built from TRBV27 and TRBJ2-7; D is possibly TRBD1 (6 bases). The germline gives CDR1 MNHEY, CDR2 SMNVEV (reference sequence). CDR3 size: 21 residues. V was shortened by 2 bases and J by 0 bases, with 29 bases between the two germline ends. The CDR3 DNA follows: TGTGCCAGCAGTTTACTCCCTTTCACAGGGAGAGGGGCCCATGGCTCCTACGAGCAGTACTTC. Translated, it gives CASSLLPFTGRGAHGSYEQYF.

As regards this clone: The same CDR3 is also encoded by other DNA sequences in this sample. This chain connects TRBV9 to TRBJ2-7; D is uncertain. Trimming removed 0 bases at V and 0 bases at J, with 7 bases between. The CDR3 totals 14 residues. From germline, CDR1 is SGDLS and CDR2 YYNGEE. The CDR3 region is CASSVGGSSYEQYF. In DNA form, the CDR3 reads TGTGCCAGCAGCGTAGGCGGAAGCTCCTACGAGCAGTACTTC.

This clone has just a few counts. This chain joins TRBV6-1 and TRBJ2-5; D call uncertain. The CDR3 contains 11 residues. V lost 9 bases to trimming and J lost 2 bases, with 7 bases between them. Germline CDR1 MNHNS, CDR2 SASEGT. For the CDR3, the DNA is TGTGCCAGTAGACTTCAAGAGACCCAGTACTTC. Encoded protein: CASRLQETQYF.

V usage is TRBV5-4 and J usage is TRBJ2-1; no clear D. Germline V gene data show CDR1 as SGHNT and CDR2 as YYREEE (reference sequence). Between the trimmed V and J ends, which lost 5 bases and 0 bases, there was a span of 6 bases. The length of the CDR3 is 13 residues. The CDR3 loop reads CASRQSSYNEQFF. DNA of the CDR3: TGTGCCAGCAGACAGAGCTCCTACAATGAGCAGTTCTTC.

This chain uses TRBV7-2 with TRBJ1-2, with D possibly TRBD1 on 6 matching bases. The germline gives CDR1 SGHTA, CDR2 FQGNSA. The CDR3 has 14 residues. The germline V and J ends were trimmed by 5 bases and 4 bases, with 14 bases remaining between them. The CDR3 sequence is CASSHPGGTYGYTF. The DNA for the CDR3 is TGTGCCAGCAGCCACCCGGGGGGCACCTATGGCTACACCTTC.

The sample holds a few counts of this clone. This chain joins TRBV10-3 and TRBJ1-2; D is ambiguous. Deletions cut 2 bases from V and 4 bases from J, with 8 bases between. Germline V gene sequence: CDR1 ENHRY, CDR2 SYGVKD. The CDR3 has 13 residues. CDR3 DNA sequence: TGTGCCATCAGTGAGACAGACGTCTATGGCTACACCTTC. Amino acid sequence: CAISETDVYGYTF.